A selection of T cell receptor beta chains follows, all from one sample in a study of neurological immune-mediated disorders. TCRdb re-called the 5' RACE reads through MiXCR, storing one row per CDR3 protein. In the table there are under 11,000 distinct CDR3 sequences, 20% to 25% of which are singletons. Sequencing input: CD8+ T cells from blood. These receptors were taken from a woman in her thirties or forties with multiple sclerosis. The CDR3 runs from the conserved cysteine through the conserved F or W. D genes are given only for firm matches. Clone size is shown for a subset of rows, as once, few, many or a class of expanded clone.

clone_size: medium-sized
d_call: -
j_call: TRBJ2-7
v_call: TRBV4-1
cdr3_nt: TGCGCCAGCAGCCACTGGGGGCAGACCTACGAGCAGTACTTC
cdr3_aa: CASSHWGQTYEQYF

clone_size: many
d_call: -
j_call: TRBJ2-1
v_call: TRBV10-1
cdr3_nt: TGCGCCAGCAGTGACTCGGGGTACAATGAGCAGTTCTTC
cdr3_aa: CASSDSGYNEQFF

clone_size: many
d_call: TRBD2
j_call: TRBJ2-3
v_call: TRBV7-6
cdr3_nt: TGTGCCAGCAGCTTAGCGACTAGCGGGGCGTTCACAGATACGCAGTATTTT
cdr3_aa: CASSLATSGAFTDTQYF

clone_size: many
d_call: -
j_call: TRBJ2-1
v_call: TRBV3-1
cdr3_nt: TGTGCCAGCAGCCAGGGGGATTTCGACAATGAGCAGTTCTTC
cdr3_aa: CASSQGDFDNEQFF

clone_size: medium-sized
d_call: -
j_call: TRBJ1-3
v_call: TRBV15
cdr3_nt: TGTGCCACCAGCAGAGATAGGGGAATGGGAAACACCATATATTTT
cdr3_aa: CATSRDRGMGNTIYF

clone_size: -
d_call: -
j_call: TRBJ1-1
v_call: TRBV29-1
cdr3_nt: TGCAGCGTTGCCAACAGGGCGGCCACTGAAGCTTTCTTT
cdr3_aa: CSVANRAATEAFF

clone_size: many
d_call: TRBD1
j_call: TRBJ1-2
v_call: TRBV20-1
cdr3_nt: TGCAGTGCGTCCGGGACAGGGAACCTCTATGGCTACACCTTC
cdr3_aa: CSASGTGNLYGYTF

clone_size: medium-sized
d_call: -
j_call: TRBJ2-3
v_call: TRBV9
cdr3_nt: TGTGCCAGCAGCCGATTTCAGGGGGATACGCAGTATTTT
cdr3_aa: CASSRFQGDTQYF

clone_size: many
d_call: -
j_call: TRBJ2-3
v_call: TRBV5-1
cdr3_nt: TGCGCCAGCAGCGAAGGGCTGTTAGGAGCCACAGATACGCAGTATTTT
cdr3_aa: CASSEGLLGATDTQYF

clone_size: many
d_call: -
j_call: TRBJ1-2
v_call: TRBV7-2
cdr3_nt: TGTGCCAGCAGCTTACCGACAGGTCCCTATGGCTACACCTTC
cdr3_aa: CASSLPTGPYGYTF

clone_size: -
d_call: -
j_call: TRBJ1-1
v_call: TRBV24-1
cdr3_nt: TGTGCCATCAGGGCCGGGACGGGGAACACTGAAGCTTTCTTT
cdr3_aa: CAIRAGTGNTEAFF

clone_size: -
d_call: -
j_call: TRBJ1-4
v_call: TRBV9
cdr3_nt: TGTGCCAGCAGCGTCGGGACAACTAATGAAAAACTGTTTTTT
cdr3_aa: CASSVGTTNEKLFF

clone_size: many
d_call: TRBD1
j_call: TRBJ2-5
v_call: TRBV11-1
cdr3_nt: TGTGCCAGCAGGACCAGTCAGGAACGGGACAGGGGAGAGACCCAGTACTTC
cdr3_aa: CASRTSQERDRGETQYF

clone_size: -
d_call: -
j_call: TRBJ2-3
v_call: TRBV21-1
cdr3_nt: TGTGCCAGCAGCCGGCGGGGCAGTAGCACAGATACGCAGTATTTT
cdr3_aa: CASSRRGSSTDTQYF

clone_size: medium-sized
d_call: -
j_call: TRBJ1-2
v_call: TRBV4-1
cdr3_nt: TGCGCCAGCAGCCAAGAGTGGGAGTCCCTTAACTATGGCTACACCTTC
cdr3_aa: CASSQEWESLNYGYTF

clone_size: -
d_call: -
j_call: TRBJ1-3
v_call: TRBV12-3/TRBV12-4
cdr3_nt: TGTGCCAGCACCACGGGACTTACATTCTCTGGAAACACCATATATTTT
cdr3_aa: CASTTGLTFSGNTIYF

clone_size: many
d_call: -
j_call: TRBJ2-1
v_call: TRBV11-3
cdr3_nt: TGTGCCAGCAGCTTCCGTGGGGTGAGTAATGAGCAGTTCTTC
cdr3_aa: CASSFRGVSNEQFF

clone_size: -
d_call: -
j_call: TRBJ2-1
v_call: TRBV5-1
cdr3_nt: TGCGCCAGCAGCTTGGAACAGGCGGTGAATGAGCAGTTCTTC
cdr3_aa: CASSLEQAVNEQFF

clone_size: many
d_call: -
j_call: TRBJ2-7
v_call: TRBV7-9
cdr3_nt: TGTGCCAGCAGCCCTGGACAAAGATACGAGCAGTACTTC
cdr3_aa: CASSPGQRYEQYF

clone_size: medium-sized
d_call: TRBD1
j_call: TRBJ1-1
v_call: TRBV9
cdr3_nt: TGTGCCAGCAGCGGACAGGGGGCGCGGGTCGAAGCTTTCTTT
cdr3_aa: CASSGQGARVEAFF

clone_size: medium-sized
d_call: -
j_call: TRBJ2-3
v_call: TRBV9
cdr3_nt: TGTGCCAGCAGCGCACTCACAGATACGCAGTATTTT
cdr3_aa: CASSALTDTQYF

clone_size: many
d_call: -
j_call: TRBJ2-7
v_call: TRBV7-9
cdr3_nt: TGTGCCAGCAGCTCGACTGAGAAAGACAGGAGTACCTACGAGCAGTACTTC
cdr3_aa: CASSSTEKDRSTYEQYF

clone_size: few
d_call: -
j_call: TRBJ2-5
v_call: TRBV7-6
cdr3_nt: TGTGCCAGCAGCTTAGGATCCGTAACTAGCTTGGAGACCCAGTACTTC
cdr3_aa: CASSLGSVTSLETQYF

clone_size: many
d_call: TRBD1
j_call: TRBJ1-1
v_call: TRBV10-1
cdr3_nt: TGCGCCAGGGTCTTGACAGGGGGGAACACTGAAGCTTTCTTT
cdr3_aa: CARVLTGGNTEAFF

clone_size: -
d_call: TRBD1
j_call: TRBJ2-7
v_call: TRBV3-1
cdr3_nt: TGTGCCAGCAGCCTGTGGGGACAGGGGGGCTACGAGCAGTACTTC
cdr3_aa: CASSLWGQGGYEQYF

clone_size: -
d_call: -
j_call: TRBJ1-2
v_call: TRBV9
cdr3_nt: TGTGCCAGCAGCGCAGGGACGGTCGCTAACTATGGCTACACCTTC
cdr3_aa: CASSAGTVANYGYTF

clone_size: medium-sized
d_call: -
j_call: TRBJ2-3
v_call: TRBV7-9
cdr3_nt: TGTGCCAGCCCCCCTAGGGGGGTGACGATGCATACGCAGTATTTT
cdr3_aa: CASPPRGVTMHTQYF

clone_size: many
d_call: -
j_call: TRBJ2-1
v_call: TRBV18
cdr3_nt: TGTGCCAGCTCCCCAGGCAGTCTGTACAATGAGCAGTTCTTC
cdr3_aa: CASSPGSLYNEQFF

clone_size: once
d_call: -
j_call: TRBJ2-7
v_call: TRBV12-3/TRBV12-4
cdr3_nt: TGTGCCAGCAGCCCCGGGTCGAACTTCTACGAGCAGTACTTC
cdr3_aa: CASSPGSNFYEQYF

clone_size: medium-sized
d_call: -
j_call: TRBJ1-2
v_call: TRBV4-1
cdr3_nt: TGCGCCAGCAGCCCCTTTTTGGGCTATGGCTACACCTTC
cdr3_aa: CASSPFLGYGYTF

clone_size: -
d_call: TRBD1
j_call: TRBJ2-3
v_call: TRBV5-1
cdr3_nt: TGCGCCAGCAGCCTGGGACAGGGCGTGGATACGCAGTATTTT
cdr3_aa: CASSLGQGVDTQYF

clone_size: many
d_call: -
j_call: TRBJ1-2
v_call: TRBV27
cdr3_nt: TGTGCCAGCAGCCCCTTGGGGGGCCTATACTATGGCTACACCTTC
cdr3_aa: CASSPLGGLYYGYTF

clone_size: -
d_call: TRBD2
j_call: TRBJ2-6
v_call: TRBV20-1
cdr3_nt: TGCAGTGCTAGAGTCCGACTAGCGGGAGGCTCCGGGGCCAACGTCCTGACTTTC
cdr3_aa: CSARVRLAGGSGANVLTF

clone_size: medium-sized
d_call: TRBD1
j_call: TRBJ1-2
v_call: TRBV7-2
cdr3_nt: TGTGCCAGCAGCCCAACAGGGGGTGGCTACACCTTC
cdr3_aa: CASSPTGGGYTF

clone_size: many
d_call: -
j_call: TRBJ1-2
v_call: TRBV5-1
cdr3_nt: TGCGCCAGCAGCTTGGCCTGGACAGTCTTCTATGGCTACACCTTC
cdr3_aa: CASSLAWTVFYGYTF

clone_size: once
d_call: -
j_call: TRBJ1-5
v_call: TRBV10-2
cdr3_nt: TGCGCCAGCAGTGACCTCGGCGGGGGGTCAGGCGATCAGCCCCAGCATTTT
cdr3_aa: CASSDLGGGSGDQPQHF

clone_size: -
d_call: -
j_call: TRBJ2-7
v_call: TRBV6-5
cdr3_nt: TGTGCCAGCAGTTACGCCAGGGAGGCCCTCGGTAGGGAGCAGTACTTC
cdr3_aa: CASSYAREALGREQYF

clone_size: medium-sized
d_call: TRBD2
j_call: TRBJ2-7
v_call: TRBV11-1
cdr3_nt: TGTGCCAGCAGCGACGGGACTAGCGAGCAGTACTTC
cdr3_aa: CASSDGTSEQYF

clone_size: many
d_call: TRBD2
j_call: TRBJ2-1
v_call: TRBV20-1
cdr3_nt: TGCAGAGCGGGGGGACCTTACAATGAGCAGTTCTTC
cdr3_aa: CRAGGPYNEQFF

clone_size: many
d_call: -
j_call: TRBJ2-2
v_call: TRBV20-1
cdr3_nt: TGCAGTGCTAGAGTAACGGACTCGGACACCGGGGAGCTGTTTTTT
cdr3_aa: CSARVTDSDTGELFF

clone_size: many
d_call: -
j_call: TRBJ1-5
v_call: TRBV5-6
cdr3_nt: TGTGCCAGCAGCTTCGGGGGATCGTCCAATCAGCCCCAGCATTTT
cdr3_aa: CASSFGGSSNQPQHF

clone_size: many
d_call: TRBD1
j_call: TRBJ1-1
v_call: TRBV9
cdr3_nt: TGTGCCAGCAGCGTAGTCCTCAATCAGGGGGCTGAAGCTTTCTTT
cdr3_aa: CASSVVLNQGAEAFF

clone_size: medium-sized
d_call: -
j_call: TRBJ1-1
v_call: TRBV5-1
cdr3_nt: TGCGCCAGCAACAAGACTGAAGCTTTCTTT
cdr3_aa: CASNKTEAFF

clone_size: -
d_call: TRBD2
j_call: TRBJ2-1
v_call: TRBV9
cdr3_nt: TGTGCCAGCAGCCTCGGACTAGCGGGGATCAATGAGCAGTTCTTC
cdr3_aa: CASSLGLAGINEQFF

clone_size: many
d_call: -
j_call: TRBJ2-7
v_call: TRBV20-1
cdr3_nt: TGCAGTGCTAGTCCCAGGGGCGCCTACGAGCAGTACTTC
cdr3_aa: CSASPRGAYEQYF

clone_size: many
d_call: -
j_call: TRBJ1-2
v_call: TRBV6-5
cdr3_nt: TGTGCCAGCAGTTACGCGACAGGTCTGCCTAACTATGGCTACACCTTC
cdr3_aa: CASSYATGLPNYGYTF

clone_size: few
d_call: -
j_call: TRBJ1-1
v_call: TRBV12-3/TRBV12-4
cdr3_nt: TGTGCCAGCAGTTCCCAGGGGACGGGGGCGGGAGCTTTCTTT
cdr3_aa: CASSSQGTGAGAFF

clone_size: medium-sized
d_call: TRBD1
j_call: TRBJ2-7
v_call: TRBV10-2
cdr3_nt: TGCGCCAGCAGTGACGGGCAGGGGGCAGGGGAGCAGTACTTC
cdr3_aa: CASSDGQGAGEQYF

clone_size: medium-sized
d_call: TRBD2
j_call: TRBJ2-3
v_call: TRBV15
cdr3_nt: TGTGCCACCAGCTCTGGACTAGCGGGCCCAGATACGCAGTATTTT
cdr3_aa: CATSSGLAGPDTQYF

clone_size: -
d_call: TRBD1
j_call: TRBJ2-5
v_call: TRBV20-1
cdr3_nt: TGCAGTGCTAGAGGCCTAGGGGGCCGTCGAGAGACCCAGTACTTC
cdr3_aa: CSARGLGGRRETQYF

clone_size: -
d_call: -
j_call: TRBJ2-1
v_call: TRBV7-2
cdr3_nt: TGTGCCAGCAGCTTAGATCGGGGGATGGGGTTCTTC
cdr3_aa: CASSLDRGMGFF

clone_size: few
d_call: -
j_call: TRBJ2-3
v_call: TRBV5-1
cdr3_nt: TGCGCCAGCAGCTCGTTTCCCTCTAGCACAGATACGCAGTATTTT
cdr3_aa: CASSSFPSSTDTQYF